Each of the 28 T cell receptor beta chains below was sequenced from the same sample in a study of T-cell reconstitution after alpha-beta-depleted transplantation in children (dated by TCRdb to the mid-2010s). What the treatment or condition label conveys for this sample: allogeneic hematopoietic cell transplantation with graft depleted of TCRalphabeta T cells and CD19 B cells. To prepare the library, PCR was applied. Sequencing took place on an Illumina HiSeq 2500. Molecular barcoding was employed in the preparation of TCR libraries, with unique molecular identifiers being used to normalize TCRbeta repertoire quantification. TCRdb's own reprocessing of the public reads used fastp at Q25 and MiXCR and kept productive beta chains. For every CDR3 protein sequence, its rows merge into one entry that carries the most common genes and DNA. The sample yields 97,000 or so distinct CDR3 sequences; over 6% were counted once. Together, the top ten hold 16% of the sample.

Sequencing was performed on PBMCs, taken before TCRalphabeta/CD19-depleted stem cell transplant. The source of these receptors is a boy aged 2 to 10 with acute lymphoblastic leukemia, due to receive a stem cell transplant.

This clonotype was found many times. J is TRBJ1-6 and V is TRBV20-1, with D tentatively TRBD1 (5 bases). The germline CDR1 and CDR2 sequences are DFQATT and SNEGSKA (reference sequence). The CDR3 consists of 12 residues. Trimming stripped 6 bases from V and 9 bases from J, with 12 bases between. CDR3: CSAGVSGSPLHF. The CDR3 DNA follows: TGCAGTGCGGGGGTCTCGGGTTCACCCCTCCACTTT.

This clonotype was picked up many times. The chain recombines TRBV7-8 with TRBJ2-5, with TRBD2 matching 11 bases. This CDR3 has 18 amino acids. CDR1 is SGHVS, CDR2 FQNEAQ, per germline. Trimming at V came to 0 bases and at J to 0 bases, leaving 6 bases not matched to a gene. The CDR3 DNA is TGTGCCAGCAGCTTAGCACCTAGCGGGGGGCCCAACCAAGAGACCCAGTACTTC. Translated: CASSLAPSGGPNQETQYF.

This clonotype was seen ten or more times. The chain employs TRBV27 and TRBJ2-3; D is undetermined. The CDR3 consists of 15 residues. Germline CDR1 reads MNHEY; CDR2 reads SMNVEV (reference sequence). With 2 bases removed from V and 4 bases from J, the gap between germline ends came to 13 bases. This CDR3 is CASSLVDAGSDTQYF. The CDR3 DNA follows: TGTGCCAGCAGTTTAGTCGACGCCGGATCAGATACGCAGTATTTT.

This clonotype appeared many times. V usage is TRBV3-1 and J usage is TRBJ2-5; tentative D call: TRBD2 (6 bases). The CDR3 runs 16 residues. Germline V lookup: CDR1 LGHDT, CDR2 YNNKEL (reference sequence). The ends were cut back, 1 base at V and 6 bases at J, with 18 bases in the middle. CDR3 nucleotides: TGTGCCAGCAGCCAAGGCCTAGGTGGCGGGGCGAAGACCCAGTACTTC. Amino acid sequence: CASSQGLGGGAKTQYF.

V usage is TRBV6-1 and J usage is TRBJ2-1, with 8 bases that match TRBD2. V shed 5 bases, J shed 4 bases, and the junction held 7 bases outside the gene matches. The V gene's germline CDR1 is MNHNS and CDR2 SASEGT. The CDR3 is 15 residues long. CDR3 amino acids: CASSIAGNHYNEQFF. The CDR3 nucleotides are TGTGCCAGCAGTATAGCGGGAAATCATTACAATGAGCAGTTCTTC.

This clonotype has a handful of counts. The chain is built from TRBV7-9 and TRBJ1-3; D gene unclear. Per the germline V gene, CDR1 is SEHNR and CDR2 is FQNEAQ (reference sequence). There are 16 residues in the CDR3. V was clipped by 3 bases and J by 0 bases, with 12 bases between them. In DNA form, the CDR3 reads TGTGCCAGCAGCTTGGTAGGACTCGACTCTGGAAACACCATATATTTT. It specifies CASSLVGLDSGNTIYF.

This clonotype appeared many times. V usage is TRBV24-1 and J usage is TRBJ2-2; D unclear. The V and J ends lost 3 bases and 8 bases respectively, with 9 bases between them. The CDR3 runs 13 residues. CDR1 KGHDR and CDR2 SFDVKD come from the germline V gene. In nucleotides, the CDR3 is TGTGCCACCAGTGATCAATCGGCGGGGGAGCTGTTTTTT. This codes for CATSDQSAGELFF.

This clonotype has at least ten counts. This chain uses TRBV20-1 with TRBJ1-1; 7 nucleotides align to TRBD1. V lost 4 bases to trimming and J lost 5 bases; unmatched junction nucleotides: 7. CDR3 size: 13 residues. Germline CDR1 reads DFQATT; CDR2 reads SNEGSKA (reference sequence). The CDR3 sequence is CSANRGIGTEAFF. CDR3 coding DNA: TGCAGTGCTAACAGGGGAATTGGGACTGAAGCTTTCTTT.

The chain links TRBV19 to TRBJ1-1; tentative D call: TRBD1 (5 bases). Germline lookup yields CDR1 LNHDA and CDR2 SQIVND (reference sequence). This CDR3 comprises 12 residues. Trimming shortened V by 8 bases and J by 6 bases, and 13 bases separated the two germline ends. CDR3 DNA: TGTGCCAGTGAGGGTCAGGGCCCTGAAGCTTTCTTT. It codes for CASEGQGPEAFF.

This clonotype was picked up many times. CDR3 DNA sequence: TGCGCCAGCAGCCCGATTGACGGCACAGATACGCAGTATTTT. Translating it yields CASSPIDGTDTQYF. This chain connects TRBV5-1 to TRBJ2-3; D remains ambiguous. The CDR3 sequence is 14 residues long. Trimming shortened V by 4 bases and J by 1 base, and 10 bases separated the two germline ends. The V gene's germline CDR1 is SGHRS and CDR2 YFSETQ.

A word on this clonotype: Relative to the germline gene, one junction end is altered; a read error may explain this. This chain links TRBV29-1 with TRBJ2-6, with a tentative D call TRBD2 (5 bases). The CDR3 has 14 amino acids. The germline gives CDR1 SQVTM, CDR2 ANQGSEA. CDR3 amino acids: CSAESEAGANVLTF. As DNA, the CDR3 is TGCAGCGCTGAATCGGAGGCTGGGGCCAACGTCCTGACTTTC.

This clonotype occurred once. This chain links TRBV6-2 or TRBV6-3 with TRBJ1-2; D unresolved. V was trimmed by 5 bases and J by 7 bases, leaving 14 bases between them. CDR3 length: 13 amino acids. The germline gives CDR1 MNHEY, CDR2 SVGEGT. DNA for the CDR3: TGTGCCAGCAGTCGGACCGTTGGCAGTGGCTACACCTTC. Protein sequence: CASSRTVGSGYTF.

This clonotype was detected only a few times. The J gene is TRBJ2-2, the V gene TRBV7-2, with 10 bases lining up with TRBD1. Germline CDR1 SGHTA, CDR2 FQGNSA. Losses at the gene ends were 1 base for V and 7 bases for J; bases not matched to a gene: 3. The CDR3 has 15 amino acids. The CDR3 region has the DNA TGTGCCAGCAGCTTAGGGACAGGGGGATTCGGGGAGCTGTTTTTT. Translating gives CASSLGTGGFGELFF.

The gene calls are TRBV5-1 and TRBJ1-6, with D tentatively TRBD1 (5 bases). CDR3 size: 15 residues. The V end lost 6 bases, the J end lost 7 bases, and 17 bases lay between the germline ends. CDR1 and CDR2 from the germline V gene are SGHRS and YFSETQ. CDR3 sequence reads: CASTPGDRHNSPLHF. The DNA for the CDR3 is TGCGCCAGCACCCCAGGAGACAGACACAATTCACCCCTCCACTTT. The full variable domain, in which reference TRBV5-1 and TRBJ1-6 provide the parts outside the CDR3, is KAGVTQTPRYLIKTRGQQVTLSCSPISGHRSVSWYQQTPGQGLQFLFEYFSETQRNKGNFPGRFSGRQFSNSRSEMNVSTLELGDSALYLCASTPGDRHNSPLHFGNGTRLTVT.

This clonotype turned up a few times. The CDR3: CASSLWDREDGGYTF. The DNA of the CDR3 is TGTGCCAGCAGCCTCTGGGACAGGGAAGATGGTGGCTACACCTTC. The chain uses TRBV4-2 and TRBJ1-2; 9 nucleotides align to TRBD1. Germline loops: CDR1 LGHNA, CDR2 YNFKEQ. This CDR3 is built from 15 residues. Losses at the gene ends were 4 bases for V and 7 bases for J; bases not matched to a gene: 10.

In this sample, this clonotype turned up a few times. The V gene is TRBV7-7, the J gene TRBJ2-6; D is uncertain. V was trimmed by 9 bases and J by 0 bases, leaving 6 bases between them. CDR1 SSHAT and CDR2 FNYEAQ come from the germline V gene (reference sequence). The CDR3 covers 13 residues. CDR3 sequence: CASAPSGANVLTF. The CDR3 DNA follows: TGTGCCAGTGCGCCCTCTGGGGCCAACGTCCTGACTTTC.

This sequence joins TRBV27 and TRBJ1-5; 7 bases fit TRBD1. Germline lookup yields CDR1 MNHEY and CDR2 SMNVEV (reference sequence). This CDR3 is 14 amino acids long. V lost 0 bases to trimming and J lost 5 bases; unmatched junction nucleotides: 1. The CDR3 reads CASSLSGGHQPQHF. The CDR3 DNA reads as TGTGCCAGCAGTTTATCAGGGGGCCATCAGCCCCAGCATTTT.

This clonotype was recorded at least ten times. This chain uses TRBV6-5 with TRBJ1-1; 8 bases match TRBD1. Losses at the gene ends were 2 bases for V and 3 bases for J; bases not matched to a gene: 8. This CDR3 comprises 16 residues. CDR1 and CDR2 from the germline V gene are MNHEY and SVGAGI. The CDR3 region has the DNA TGTGCCAGCAGTTACCTTCGACAGGGGAGGGACACTGAAGCTTTCTTT. Its translation: CASSYLRQGRDTEAFF.

The sample holds a few counts of this clonotype. This chain connects TRBV6-1 to TRBJ1-1, with 7 positions matching TRBD1. Germline CDR1 reads MNHNS; CDR2 reads SASEGT. V was pared by 2 bases and J by 4 bases, with 4 bases of the junction left unmatched. There are 14 residues in the CDR3. The CDR3 sequence: CASSERGLGTEAFF. In nucleotides, the CDR3 is TGTGCCAGCAGTGAAAGGGGGCTAGGCACTGAAGCTTTCTTT.

This clonotype has ten or more counts. The CDR3 here is CASSYGPGGWETQYF. The CDR3 bases are TGTGCCAGCAGTTACGGCCCGGGGGGGTGGGAGACCCAGTACTTC. The rearrangement uses TRBV6-5 and TRBJ2-5; 8 bases line up with TRBD2. With 2 bases clipped from V and 5 bases from J, the junction kept 7 bases outside the gene matches. Germline CDR1 and CDR2: MNHEY and SVGAGI. The CDR3 extends over 15 amino acids.

The rearrangement joins TRBV5-4 to TRBJ2-7; D could derive from TRBD1 or TRBD2 (5 bases each). The CDR3 is 16 residues long. Germline values: CDR1 SGHNT, CDR2 YYREEE (reference sequence). The ends were cut back, 4 bases at V and 0 bases at J, with 17 bases in the middle. CDR3 DNA: TGTGCCAGCAGCCCGGGACGGACCGCAAGCTCCTACGAGCAGTACTTC. This translates into CASSPGRTASSYEQYF.

This clonotype was counted ten times or more. This chain connects TRBV20-1 to TRBJ1-1, with a tentative D call TRBD1 (6 bases). Trimming took off 2 bases at V and 3 bases at J, with 16 bases between the two ends. In germline, CDR1 is DFQATT, CDR2 SNEGSKA (reference sequence). There are 15 residues in the CDR3. CDR3 bases: TGCAGTGCTAGAATTCCGGGGGCGAGGGACACTGAAGCTTTCTTT. It is translated as CSARIPGARDTEAFF.

Turning to this clonotype: The CDR3 ends on some other residue instead of the conserved phenylalanine or tryptophan, so this is likely a read error. This CDR3 is CASSLQGDTQYC. The CDR3 DNA follows: TGTGCCAGCAGTTTACAGGGAGATACGCAGTATTGT. This chain connects TRBV28 to TRBJ2-3, with D tentatively TRBD1 (5 bases). CDR1 and CDR2 (germline): MDHEN, SYDVKM. This CDR3 has 12 residues. Between the trimmed V and J ends, which lost 2 bases and 5 bases, there was a span of 5 bases.

This clonotype was seen at least ten times. The genes are TRBV2 and TRBJ2-6; D not resolved. V lost 11 bases to trimming and J lost 2 bases, with 13 bases between them. The CDR3 sequence is 14 residues long. Germline V gene sequence: CDR1 SNHLY, CDR2 FYNNEI. The CDR3 sequence: CAGCISPGANVLTF. The CDR3 DNA follows: TGTGCCGGTTGTATTAGCCCTGGGGCCAACGTCCTGACTTTC.

The CDR3 DNA reads TGTGCCAGCAGTTACCCACTAGGGACAGCCAACCAAGAGACCCAGTACTTC. Encoded protein: CASSYPLGTANQETQYF. J is TRBJ2-5 and V is TRBV6-5, with 7 bases identical to TRBD1. This CDR3 has 17 amino acids. Germline CDR1 and CDR2: MNHEY and SVGAGI. V was pared by 2 bases and J by 0 bases, with 9 bases of the junction left unmatched.

This clonotype was picked up many times. The chain links TRBV4-3 to TRBJ2-1; no clear D. V was trimmed by 0 bases and J by 8 bases, leaving 20 bases between them. The V gene's germline CDR1 is LGHNA and CDR2 YSLEER. CDR3 length: 17 residues. The CDR3 is CASSQEVPIRLSHEQFF. The CDR3, as DNA: TGCGCCAGCAGCCAAGAAGTCCCAATCCGACTGTCCCATGAGCAGTTCTTC.

The CDR3 nucleotides read TGCAGTGCTGGCCGAAGGAGTCAGCCCCAGCATTTT. Amino acid sequence: CSAGRRSQPQHF. The chain joins TRBV20-1 to TRBJ1-5, with D hard to call. Germline lookup yields CDR1 DFQATT and CDR2 SNEGSKA (reference sequence). The ends were cut back, 5 bases at V and 6 bases at J, with 11 bases in the middle. This CDR3 is built from 12 residues.

This clonotype was picked up many times. V is TRBV20-1 and J is TRBJ2-1; 8 nucleotides align to TRBD2. Germline values: CDR1 DFQATT, CDR2 SNEGSKA (reference sequence). V shed 0 bases and J 3 bases; nucleotides not matched to a gene: 4. The CDR3 sequence is 15 residues long. The CDR3 nucleotides are TGCAGTGCTAGAGATTTGACTAGCGACTACAATGAGCAGTTCTTC. It codes for CSARDLTSDYNEQFF.